This T cell receptor (beta chain) appears in the sequencing data of a study of T cell responses to AZD1222 COVID-19 vaccine. Germline V gene lookup returns CDR1 MGHRA and CDR2 YSYEKL. Trimming removed 0 bases from V and 7 bases from J, with 15 bases in between. The CDR3 sequence is 16 residues long. TCRdb's copy holds only in-frame clones and misses some; the assay was immunoSEQ multiplex PCR. The table shows 180,000 or so clones, with 80% to 95% occurring only once. Findings of the study overall: Clonal diversity may have been underestimated, and the donors were mostly white British, with more females than males. Nearly half of spike-specific TCRs reportedly target unmutated variant regions. The span of vaccine-associated CD4 TCRs extended across spike, with dominance at 160-218 and 743-854. It was only a handful of AZD1222 recipients who were seropositive at baseline.

In this sample, this clone turned up once. Its antigen is not known. This material consisted of peripheral blood, taken 28 days after the second AZD1222 dose. This rearrangement joins TRBV4-1 to TRBJ2-2; D is uncertain. This sequence was found in an adult who received the AZD1222 COVID-19 vaccine. In nucleotides, the CDR3 is TGCGCCAGCAGCCAAGATTGGCGGCCCAGTTTCGGGGAGCTGTTTTTT. This gives the protein CASSQDWRPSFGELFF.